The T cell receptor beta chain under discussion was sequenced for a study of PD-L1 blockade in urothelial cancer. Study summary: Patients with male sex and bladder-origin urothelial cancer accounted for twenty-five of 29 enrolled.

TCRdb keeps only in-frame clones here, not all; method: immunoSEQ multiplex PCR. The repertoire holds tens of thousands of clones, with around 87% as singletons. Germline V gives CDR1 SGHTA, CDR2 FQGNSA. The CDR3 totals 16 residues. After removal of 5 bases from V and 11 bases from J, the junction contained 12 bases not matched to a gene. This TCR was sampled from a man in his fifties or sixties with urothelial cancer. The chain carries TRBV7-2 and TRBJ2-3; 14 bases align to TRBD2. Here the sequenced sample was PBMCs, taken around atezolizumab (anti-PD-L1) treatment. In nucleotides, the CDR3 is TGTGCCAGCAGCACCGTCCGGACTAGCGGGGGGTGGGAGCAGTATTTT. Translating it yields CASSTVRTSGGWEQYF.